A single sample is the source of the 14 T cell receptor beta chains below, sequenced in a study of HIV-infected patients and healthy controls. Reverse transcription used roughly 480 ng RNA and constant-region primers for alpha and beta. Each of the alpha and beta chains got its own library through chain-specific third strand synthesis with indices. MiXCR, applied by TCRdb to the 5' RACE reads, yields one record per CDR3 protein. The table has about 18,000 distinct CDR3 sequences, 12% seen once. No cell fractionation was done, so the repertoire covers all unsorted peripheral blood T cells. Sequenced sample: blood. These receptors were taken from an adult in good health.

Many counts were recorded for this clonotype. CDR3 in DNA: TGTGCCAGCAGCATGGGACAGGGCCATTTCCTTAGCAATCAGCCCCAGCATTTT. Its protein is CASSMGQGHFLSNQPQHF. The chain recombines TRBV12-3 or TRBV12-4 with TRBJ1-5, with TRBD1 identical over 9 bases. Trimming removed 6 bases from V and 0 bases from J; junction bases left unmatched: 12. The CDR3 spans 18 residues.

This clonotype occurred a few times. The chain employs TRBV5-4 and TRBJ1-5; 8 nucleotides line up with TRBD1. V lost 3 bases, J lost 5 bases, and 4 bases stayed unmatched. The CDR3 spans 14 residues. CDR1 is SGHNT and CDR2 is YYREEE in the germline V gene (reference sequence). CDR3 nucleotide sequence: TGTGCCAGCAGCTCCGACAGGGGTGATCAGCCCCAGCATTTT. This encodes CASSSDRGDQPQHF.

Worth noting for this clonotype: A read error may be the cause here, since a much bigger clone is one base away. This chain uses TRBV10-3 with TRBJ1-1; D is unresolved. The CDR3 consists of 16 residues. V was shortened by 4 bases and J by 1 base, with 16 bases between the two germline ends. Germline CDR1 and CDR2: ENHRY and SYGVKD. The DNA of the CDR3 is TGTGCCATCAGTGTGTCGAGGGTCAGATCGAACACTGAAGCTTTCTTT. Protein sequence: CAISVSRVRSNTEAFF.

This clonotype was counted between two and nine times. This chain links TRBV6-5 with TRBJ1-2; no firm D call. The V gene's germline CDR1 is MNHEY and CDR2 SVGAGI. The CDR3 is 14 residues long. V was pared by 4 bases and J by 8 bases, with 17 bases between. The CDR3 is CASSSPGFLQGYTF. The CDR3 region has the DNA TGTGCCAGCAGTTCCCCGGGATTTTTGCAAGGCTACACCTTC.

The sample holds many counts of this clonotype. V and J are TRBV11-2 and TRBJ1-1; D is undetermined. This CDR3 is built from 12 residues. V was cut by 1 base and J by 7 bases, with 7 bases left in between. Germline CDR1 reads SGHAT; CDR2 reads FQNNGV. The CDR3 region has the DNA TGTGCCAGCAGCTTAGGGAGGAGTGAAGCTTTCTTT. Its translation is CASSLGRSEAFF.

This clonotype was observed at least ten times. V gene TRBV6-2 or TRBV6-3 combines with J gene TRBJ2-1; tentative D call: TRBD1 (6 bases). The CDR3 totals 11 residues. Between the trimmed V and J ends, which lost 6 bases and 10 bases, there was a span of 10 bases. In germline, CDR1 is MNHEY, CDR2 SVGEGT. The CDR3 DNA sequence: TGTGCCAGCAGGGGGGCCGGAGAGCAGTTCTTC. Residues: CASRGAGEQFF.

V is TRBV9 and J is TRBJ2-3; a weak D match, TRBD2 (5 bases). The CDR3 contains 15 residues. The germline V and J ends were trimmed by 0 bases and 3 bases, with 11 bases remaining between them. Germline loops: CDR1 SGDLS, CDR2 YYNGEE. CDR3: CASSVGGIRTDTQYF. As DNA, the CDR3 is TGTGCCAGCAGCGTAGGAGGGATTCGGACAGATACGCAGTATTTT.

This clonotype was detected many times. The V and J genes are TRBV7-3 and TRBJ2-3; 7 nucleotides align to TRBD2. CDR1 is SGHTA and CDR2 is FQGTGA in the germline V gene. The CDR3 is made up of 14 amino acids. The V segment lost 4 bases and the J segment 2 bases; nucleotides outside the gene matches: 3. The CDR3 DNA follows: TGTGCCAGCAGCTCGGGACTAAACACAGATACGCAGTATTTT. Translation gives CASSSGLNTDTQYF.

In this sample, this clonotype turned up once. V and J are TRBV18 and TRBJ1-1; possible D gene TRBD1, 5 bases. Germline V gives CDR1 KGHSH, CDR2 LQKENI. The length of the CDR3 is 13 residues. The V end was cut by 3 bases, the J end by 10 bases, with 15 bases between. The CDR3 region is CASSPSDTRGAFF. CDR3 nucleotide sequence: TGTGCCAGCTCACCTTCGGACACCCGAGGAGCTTTCTTT.

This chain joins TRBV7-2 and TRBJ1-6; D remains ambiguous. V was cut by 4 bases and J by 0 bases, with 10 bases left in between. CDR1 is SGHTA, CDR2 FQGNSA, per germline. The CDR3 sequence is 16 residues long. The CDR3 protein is CASSSWASSYNSPLHF. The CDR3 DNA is TGTGCCAGCAGCTCCTGGGCCTCCTCCTATAATTCACCCCTCCACTTT. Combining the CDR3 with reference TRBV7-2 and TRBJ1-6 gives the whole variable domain GAGVSQSPSNKVTEKGKDVELRCDPISGHTALYWYRQSLGQGLEFLIYFQGNSAPDKSGLPSDRFSAERTGGSVSTLTIQRTQQEDSAVYLCASSSWASSYNSPLHFGNGTRLTVT.

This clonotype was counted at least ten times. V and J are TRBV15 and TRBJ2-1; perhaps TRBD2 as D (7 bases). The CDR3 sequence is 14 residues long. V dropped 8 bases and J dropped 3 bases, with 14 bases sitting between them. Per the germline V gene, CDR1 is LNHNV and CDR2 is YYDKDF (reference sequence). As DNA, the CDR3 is TGTGCCACCCTCGGAGGGGGGGACTACAATGAGCAGTTCTTC. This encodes CATLGGGDYNEQFF. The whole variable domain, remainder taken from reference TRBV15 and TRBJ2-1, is DAMVIQNPRYQVTQFGKPVTLSCSQTLNHNVMYWYQQKSSQAPKLLFHYYDKDFNNEADTPDNFQSRRPNTSFCFLDIRSPGLGDTAMYLCATLGGGDYNEQFFGPGTRLTVL.

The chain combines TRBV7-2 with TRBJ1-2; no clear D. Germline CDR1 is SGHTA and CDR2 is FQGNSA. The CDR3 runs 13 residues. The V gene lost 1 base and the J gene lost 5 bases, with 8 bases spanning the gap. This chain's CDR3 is CASSLEGFYGYTF. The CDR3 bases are TGTGCCAGCAGCTTAGAAGGGTTTTATGGCTACACCTTC.

CDR3 in DNA: TGTGCCAGCAGCTTGGCGGACGGTAGGAGGGGGGCGCGGGCTTTCTTT. It specifies CASSLADGRRGARAFF. V usage is TRBV5-4 and J usage is TRBJ1-1; a possible D gene is TRBD1 (6 bases). CDR3 size: 16 residues. Trimming removed 0 bases from V and 11 bases from J, with 23 bases in between. Germline V CDR1 and CDR2: SGHNT, YYREEE (reference sequence).

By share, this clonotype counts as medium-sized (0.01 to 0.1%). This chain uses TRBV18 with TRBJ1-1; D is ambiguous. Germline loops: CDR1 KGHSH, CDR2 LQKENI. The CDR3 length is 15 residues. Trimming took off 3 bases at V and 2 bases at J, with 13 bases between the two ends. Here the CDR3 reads CASSPGVGFNTEAFF. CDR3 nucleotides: TGTGCCAGCTCACCCGGGGTGGGATTCAACACTGAAGCTTTCTTT. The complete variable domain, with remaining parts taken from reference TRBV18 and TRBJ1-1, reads NAGVMQNPRHLVRRRGQEARLRCSPMKGHSHVYWYRQLPEEGLKFMVYLQKENIIDESGMPKERFSAEFPKEGPSILRIQQVVRGDSAAYFCASSPGVGFNTEAFFGQGTRLTVV.